These 9 T cell receptor beta chains were all obtained from the same sample, sequenced in a study of cytomegalovirus exposure and HLA in healthy donors. PCR involved 60 Vbeta and 13 Jbeta primers. The table came from immunoSEQ multiplex PCR; TCRdb's copy has only in-frame clones and leaves some out. The sample consists of 95,000 to 130,000 clones, around 70% of them appearing once. The specimen sequenced was PBMCs. The source is a woman aged 18-29 years in good health and CMV-seronegative.

The genes are TRBV30 and TRBJ1-6; 7 positions agree with TRBD1. The trim removed 3 bases at V and 10 bases at J, leaving 18 bases unmatched. Germline V gene lookup returns CDR1 GTSNPN and CDR2 SVGIG (reference sequence). The CDR3 length is 17 residues. CDR3 region: CAWSPPRQGVKNSPLHF. The CDR3 coding sequence is TGTGCCTGGAGCCCCCCTCGACAGGGTGTGAAAAACTCACCCCTCCACTTT.

The J gene is TRBJ1-5, the V gene TRBV6-5, with D possibly being TRBD1 (5 bases). The CDR3 contains 14 residues. With 0 bases removed from V and 8 bases from J, the gap between germline ends came to 11 bases. Germline lookup yields CDR1 MNHEY and CDR2 SVGAGI. The CDR3 nucleotides read TGTGCCAGCAGTTACTCGGGGGGGTCTGAGCCCCAGCATTTT. Its translation: CASSYSGGSEPQHF.

V and J are TRBV5-1 and TRBJ1-1, with 8 bases lining up with TRBD1. V was clipped by 1 base and J by 3 bases; unmatched bases: 5. The CDR3 extends over 15 amino acids. The germline CDR1 and CDR2 sequences are SGHRS and YFSETQ. CDR3 DNA: TGCGCCAGCAGCTTGATGACAGGGGCGGACACTGAAGCTTTCTTT. Translating gives CASSLMTGADTEAFF.

The chain has TRBV5-5 and TRBJ1-2; 7 bases fit TRBD1. V dropped 3 bases and J dropped 0; count of bases not matched to a gene: 5. Looked up from germline, CDR1 is SGHKS and CDR2 is YYEKEE (reference sequence). The CDR3 extends over 15 amino acids. The CDR3, as DNA: TGTGCCAGCAGCTATCCAGGGACAGCTAACTATGGCTACACCTTC. Encoded protein: CASSYPGTANYGYTF.

The chain carries TRBV30 and TRBJ1-2; tentatively, D is TRBD1 (5 bases). Between the trimmed V and J ends, which lost 6 bases and 4 bases, there was a span of 12 bases. The germline gives CDR1 GTSNPN, CDR2 SVGIG (reference sequence). The CDR3 spans 12 residues. The chain's CDR3 is CACPGDLYGYTF. The CDR3 DNA sequence: TGTGCCTGTCCGGGGGACCTCTATGGCTACACCTTC.

J is TRBJ1-1 and V is TRBV6-5; D gene unclear. This CDR3 comprises 14 residues. The V end was cut by 2 bases, the J end by 6 bases, with 13 bases between. The germline V gene encodes CDR1 MNHEY and CDR2 SVGAGI. CDR3 nucleotides: TGTGCCAGCAGTTACCCGGGAGCAAACGCTGAAGCTTTCTTT. Amino acids: CASSYPGANAEAFF.

The chain uses TRBV5-1 and TRBJ1-1; a possible D gene is TRBD1 (6 bases). Trimming took off 3 bases at V and 0 bases at J, with 24 bases between the two ends. CDR1 is SGHRS and CDR2 is YFSETQ in the germline V gene. The CDR3 has 19 residues. The CDR3 coding sequence is TGCGCCAGCAGCTCACTTGAAAACAGGGCGCTGCTAATGAACACTGAAGCTTTCTTT. Its protein is CASSSLENRALLMNTEAFF.

The chain uses TRBV11-2 and TRBJ2-2; tentative D call: TRBD1 (6 bases). Trimming pared 5 bases from V and 4 bases from J, leaving 14 bases between. Germline V gene lookup returns CDR1 SGHAT and CDR2 FQNNGV. The CDR3 is 15 amino acids. The CDR3 sequence: CASSLNRARTGELFF. CDR3 coding DNA: TGTGCCAGCAGCCTGAACAGGGCGCGCACCGGGGAGCTGTTTTTT.

The chain couples TRBV1 to TRBJ2-5; the table's D gene call, TRBD2, was not cross checked with the DNA. The J call is uncertain, as TRBJ2-7 better fits the DNA end. TRBV1 is a documented pseudogene. The CDR3 sequence is 16 residues long. The CDR3 is CTSSLREGLAKDEQYF. CDR3 in DNA: TGCACCAGCAGCTTGCGCGAGGGACTAGCGAAAGACGAGCAGTACTTC.